This paragraph reports one T cell receptor beta chain. Its recognized antigen is unknown. The sample holds no much larger clone one base away, and base qualities are not on file. This entry comes from a study of shared clonotypes between healthy human individuals (dated by TCRdb to about 2020). For the study in its entirety: A couple of women and a few men aged 18 to 49 years were included in the cohort. For each donor, CD4 naive and CD4 memory were each given three plates, CD8 naive was given two plates, and CD8 memory was given one plate. The study deeply sequenced blood TCR repertoires of five healthy adults to estimate repertoire size and the extent of clonotype sharing between individuals. To increase sequencing depth and limit assay-specific biases, TCR repertoire library preparation and sequencing were carried out by different laboratories using diverse techniques. Each donor's leukapheresis produced roughly between about 0.9 and 9.5 billion PBMCs.

For the CD8 naive samples, CD45RO-negative cells were positively selected for CCR7, yielding a CD45RA+CCR7+ population from which TemRA cells were excluded. Donors were healthy HIV-negative adults with no recently reported acute infections or vaccinations. Every donor was a Caucasian adult living in Nashville, Tennessee, USA. Blood was collected by leukapheresis, and PBMCs were isolated by Ficoll-Histopaque density gradient centrifugation and then cryopreserved in liquid nitrogen vapor phase. Analytical flow cytometry was used to check the purity and quantity of every magnetically sorted T cell population. Genomic DNA was isolated from each sorted fraction and quantified by UV absorbance on a Nanodrop 2000c. Overall results and qualifications from the work: The small number of donors limited the genetic and exposure-history diversity represented. Pairwise subsampling led to the expectation that sequencing depth would affect the degree of clonotype sharing among donors. Across four donors, roughly 5.1% of naive CD4, 3.5% of naive CD8, about 2.3% of memory CD4, and 0.3% to 0.45% of memory CD8 clonotypes were shared. Naive subsets generally had larger estimated clonotype richness than memory subsets did. Compared with non-shared clonotypes, the clonotypes found in all four sorted-subset donors had higher generation probabilities. Rarefaction of sorted-subset datasets indicated incomplete sequencing despite the large sequencing depth. Only blood was sampled, and tissue TCR repertoires likely differ from those in blood.

Using the deep immunoSEQ assay, multiplex PCR amplified TCR CDR3 regions from genomic DNA. Genomic DNA extracted from each cell subset was distributed evenly over all wells of several immunoSEQ 96-well plates, and each plate served as one replicate. For sorted subsets, about 200 ng genomic DNA, equal to some 30,000 T cell genomes, was loaded into each replicate PCR. Purified libraries were measured with a Qubit 3.0 fluorometer, size-checked on a Bioanalyzer 2100, and measured again with the KAPA Library Quantification kit. Every immunoSEQ 96-well plate was sequenced on a dedicated single-read 150-cycle Illumina NextSeq 550 flow cell. In the authors' own workflow: Because the immunoSEQ output included only junctional sequences and no quality scores, the filtering could not be the same as the filtering used for full-length reads. To assign V/J genes and CDR3, sequences were annotated using PyIR, a Python wrapper for IgBLAST v1.9, with IMGT germline references. Reads with weak V/J assignments (E-value above 1e-6), missing CDR3, stop codons, out-of-frame junctions, or ambiguous translated residues were removed. V3J clonotypes were defined as sequences sharing the same inferred V gene, J gene, and CDR3 amino acid sequence. To compute the percentage overlap between repertoires, the number of shared unique clonotypes was divided by the size of the smaller repertoire. Repertoire richness was assessed with RTK rarefaction, the Chao1 estimator, and Recon v2.1 estimates of unobserved clonotypes. OLGA was used to compute generation probabilities for all TCRbeta clonotypes that the gDNA method yielded from four donors. The table comes from immuneACCESS by way of TCRdb, which keeps in-frame sequences with V and J called. Part of the clones is missing from these tables; in studies checked, under half for an unresolved V gene and the rest for unknown reasons. V, J and clone size were drawn from that table, and D and trimming were deduced from the DNA. This sample gives roughly 2,000,000 clones in total; over 85% of them show up just once. Together, the top ten hold roughly 1% of the sample.

From the germline V gene (reference sequence), CDR1 is SEHNR and CDR2 is FQNEAQ. Reading from cysteine to phenylalanine, the CDR3 counts 14 amino acids. Of the read, only the CDR3 DNA is kept; its 42 bases are in frame from base 1. V lost 1 base and J lost 2 bases; the stretch between them is 8 bases long. This TCR was recovered from a man younger than 35 in good health. Sequencing was carried out using naive CD8+ T cells sorted from blood. The cell subset or site label for this specimen denotes: CD45RA+CCR7+. The rearranged segments are TRBV7-9 and TRBJ2-5, and possibly TRBD2, on 5 matching bases. The sequenced DNA is TGTGCCAGCAGCTTAGTTACGGGGCAAGAGACCCAGTACTTC. Its protein product is CASSLVTGQETQYF.